Reported below is one T cell receptor beta chain. Its antigen is still unknown. Base qualities are missing; no much larger clone stands one base away. Per the germline V gene, MNHNS is the CDR1 and SASEGT is the CDR2. Relative to germline, V is missing 1 base and J is missing 4 bases, with 1 base of the junction outside any gene match. The CDR3 measures 14 amino acids from cysteine to phenylalanine. Just the 42-base CDR3 DNA is kept, in frame starting at base 1. This record comes from a study of graft-versus-host responses after intestinal transplantation (dated by TCRdb to the early 2020s). At the level of the whole study: Multivisceral, liver-intestinal, or isolated intestinal transplants were received by the recipients. The cohort enrolled under 25 intestinal transplant recipients including one retransplant, and a few patients lacking pretransplant specimens were excluded. Alloreactive clones were identified by sequencing pre-transplant mixed lymphocyte reaction products and comparing them with unstimulated pre-transplant donor and recipient T cells. Anti-thymocyte globulin induction was given to all recipients, followed by maintenance tacrolimus and steroids for 2 to 3 years. A peak of at least 4% donor T cells among recipient peripheral blood mononuclear cells was the definition used for donor T cell macrochimerism. Graft-versus-host and host-versus-graft alloreactive T cell clones were tracked in the graft, circulation and bone marrow after intestinal transplantation using bulk TCR-beta CDR3 sequencing. Rather than going through the commercial service, samples from a few later patients were sequenced in-house on an Illumina MiSeq and processed with MiXCR.

Overall study results and their limits: Early after transplant, declines in HvG clones were associated with peak levels of circulating GvH clones. High GvH to HvG T cell clonal ratios were observed in the allografts of patients with donor T cell macrochimerism. GvH clones were found in recipient bone marrow, and some of the GvH clones appeared earlier in ileal mucosa or blood, which is consistent with an intestinal mucosal origin. Conclusions were limited by the relatively low number and heterogeneity of intestinal transplant patients.

Preparation of the library involved the immunoSEQ multiplex PCR assay. For most patients, genomic DNA was isolated with the Qiagen DNeasy Blood and Tissue Kit and shipped frozen to Adaptive Biotechnologies for TCR sequencing. Adaptive Biotechnologies carried out high-throughput TCR-beta CDR3 sequencing of genomic DNA for most patients. The study's processing was this. TCR sequencing data for approximately 19 patients were retrieved from Adaptive's ImmunoSEQ software; a few other patients were processed with MiXCR and VDJtools. CD4 versus CD8 sorting errors were corrected by removing sequences found in both subsets at a frequency ratio below 5:1. Because the origin of CDR3 nucleotide sequences shared between donor and recipient could not be assigned, those sequences were removed. To be classed as alloreactive, a clone needed at least 2-fold expansion over unstimulated cells and a minimum CFSE-low frequency of 0.002% (template counts) or 0.001% (read counts). Clones detected in sequenced pre-transplant spleen, lymph node, or MLR CFSE-low populations of the donor or recipient were defined as mappable. Cumulative frequency of alloreactive clones was calculated as a percentage of all sequences weighted by copy number. TCRdb took over this immuneACCESS table, retaining in-frame rearrangements with V and J assigned. Such tables are incomplete; in checked studies, under half of the missing clones stem from an unresolved V gene, and the remainder is unexplained. D and trimming were read from the DNA, whereas the V and J calls and clone size are those reported in that table. The sample table holds roughly 110,000 clones, of which roughly 86% were seen once. The ten largest clones add up to approximately 0.76% of the sample.

What the time point label conveys for this sample: cells obtained before transplantation from donor or recipient. CD3+CD4+ and CD3+CD8+ populations were FACS-sorted from unstimulated pre-transplant donor and recipient cells taken from spleen or lymph nodes. Sequenced here: unstimulated CD4+ T cells sorted from spleen or lymph node cells, sampled before transplant. The clonotype comes from a human donor who was the organ donor for an intestinal transplant. Rearrangement joined TRBV6-1 to TRBJ2-5; the central 9 bases match TRBD1. In nucleotide form, the sequence is TGTGCCAGCAGTGAAGACAGGGGGCTAGAGACCCAGTACTTC. Its protein product is CASSEDRGLETQYF.